The clone carrying this T cell receptor (beta chain) came up once. V was trimmed by 6 bases and J by 0 bases, leaving 8 bases between them. The CDR3 is 14 residues long. Looked up from germline, CDR1 is MNHEY and CDR2 is SVGEGT. Produced via immunoSEQ multiplex PCR; TCRdb's table is partial and in-frame only. The table lists 380,000 or so clones, roughly 89% of them singletons. Treatment here: roughly 18 received Ad26.COV2.S at low or high dose, single or two shots; 5 received placebo; per-sample allocation not given. Samples came from day 63 after the first vaccine or placebo injection. The data were obtained in a study of Ad26.COV2.S vaccination and SARS-CoV-2 variants.

This clonotype was sampled from a person aged 18 to 65 who received the Ad26.COV2.S COVID-19 vaccine or a placebo. The input for sequencing was peripheral blood, taken in a trial of Ad26.COV2.S vaccine versus placebo. V usage is TRBV6-2 or TRBV6-3 and J usage is TRBJ2-2, with D unresolved. The CDR3 DNA follows: TGTGCCAGCAGCCTAACAGCGAACACCGGGGAGCTGTTTTTT. Its translation: CASSLTANTGELFF.